There are a few counts of the clone carrying this T cell receptor beta chain. The sample belongs to a study of cytomegalovirus exposure and HLA in healthy donors. It was with 60 Vbeta and 13 Jbeta primers that the PCR ran. Measured with immunoSEQ multiplex PCR; TCRdb has only the in-frame clones, and not every one. The sample lists about 120,000 clones, approximately 8% seen once, with around 6% in the top ten. This CDR3 is 16 amino acids long. V dropped 0 bases and J dropped 5 bases, with 17 bases sitting between them. Germline CDR1 and CDR2: KGHSH and LQKENI. This sequence originates from a woman aged 40-49 years in good health and CMV-seropositive. What was sequenced was PBMCs. The chain is built from TRBV18 and TRBJ2-7, with TRBD2 as a possible D gene (5 bases). The CDR3, as DNA: TGTGCCAGCTCACCACCAAGCGGCAGTACATCCCACGAGCAGTACTTC. Amino acid sequence: CASSPPSGSTSHEQYF. The full variable domain, its missing parts supplied by reference TRBV18 and TRBJ2-7, is NAGVMQNPRHLVRRRGQEARLRCSPMKGHSHVYWYRQLPEEGLKFMVYLQKENIIDESGMPKERFSAEFPKEGPSILRIQQVVRGDSAAYFCASSPPSGSTSHEQYFGPGTRLTVT.